The clone carrying this T cell receptor beta chain was detected many times. Its antigen is not known. MiXCR was run by TCRdb on the 5' RACE reads, yielding one entry per CDR3 protein. The sample lists about 500,000 distinct CDR3 sequences, about 5% occurring once. Germline V lookup: CDR1 SGHTA, CDR2 FQGNSA. This CDR3 is 15 amino acids long. The V segment lost 2 bases and the J segment 6 bases; nucleotides outside the gene matches: 6. These data belong to a study of CD8 T cells in ankylosing spondylitis. Study-wide results and caveats: There was reportedly significant enrichment of clones that were disease-linked in matched ankylosing spondylitis synovial fluid. A TCR beta motif of fewer than 10 highly homologous variants seemed to mark ankylosing spondylitis blood.

Sequenced material: blood, either unsorted or a sorted T cell fraction (not recorded which). The chain links TRBV7-2 to TRBJ2-3; 9 positions agree with TRBD2. This receptor was identified in a male donor with ankylosing spondylitis. CDR3 bases: TGTGCCAGCAGCTTACTGCGGGGGGGCGATGATACGCAGTATTTT. The encoded protein is CASSLLRGGDDTQYF.